This T cell receptor beta chain stems from a study of OX40 agonist ivuxolimab in advanced cancers. Study-level background: Patients received ivuxolimab, an agonistic anti-OX40 (CD134) antibody. Ivuxolimab doses were 0.01, 0.1, 0.3, 1.5, 3 or 10 mg/kg every 2 weeks.

The study's findings and limits: It was also the case that some nonresponders had low normalized T-cell clonal expansion.

Blood sampling was done at baseline, cycle 4 day 1, and cycle 7 day 1. The table came from immunoSEQ multiplex PCR; TCRdb's copy has only in-frame clones and leaves some out. The sample records about 46,000 clones, more than 85% being singletons. With respect to this clone: Its target is unknown.

The sequencing used CD4+ or CD8+ T cells sorted from blood, collected in a trial of the OX40 agonist ivuxolimab. The sequence derives from an adult with an advanced solid tumor such as melanoma, head and neck, liver or kidney cancer.

This CDR3 is CASTSPPGRGTEAFF. In DNA form, the CDR3 reads TGTGCCAGCACCTCCCCCCCGGGGCGAGGGACTGAAGCTTTCTTT. The gene calls are TRBV21-1 and TRBJ1-1. TRBV21-1 is designated a pseudogene. The CDR3 length is 15 residues.